The TCR beta chain under discussion was sequenced for a study of memory CD4+ T cells and cytomegalovirus serostatus. The CDR3 loop spans 14 amino acids. The V gene lost 4 bases and the J gene lost 1 base, with 10 bases spanning the gap. Germline CDR1 is KGHSH and CDR2 is LQKENI. Single viable CD3+CD4+CD8-CD45RO+ cells were sorted as the memory CD4+ T cells. Sequencing used immunoSEQ multiplex PCR; TCRdb keeps in-frame clones, though not all of them. The sample holds tens of thousands of clones, 60% to 80% seen once. J is TRBJ1-1 and V is TRBV18; D is uncertain. This TCR derives from an adult in good health and CMV-seronegative. Sequencing was performed on memory CD4+ T cells from blood. The CDR3 reads CASSQSGGNTEAFF. As DNA, the CDR3 is TGTGCCAGCTCACAAAGCGGTGGGAACACTGAAGCTTTCTTT.